The T cell receptor (beta chain) described here comes from a study of cytomegalovirus exposure and HLA in healthy donors. Study outcomes and limitations: Reports showed the classifier diagnosing cytomegalovirus status with high specificity and sensitivity.

This clone has a handful of counts. Its matching antigen is unknown. Germline V gene lookup returns CDR1 MNHEY and CDR2 SMNVEV (reference sequence). Trimming cost V 5 bases and J 3 bases, with 16 bases left between them. This CDR3 has 16 residues. The PCR made use of 60 Vbeta and 13 Jbeta primers. This table comes from immunoSEQ multiplex PCR, and its TCRdb copy is limited to in-frame clones, with some not included. The sample shows approximately 150,000 clones, about 80% of them seen only once. This chain links TRBV27 with TRBJ1-4, with unresolved D. The sample taken for sequencing was PBMCs. The receptor comes from a woman in her thirties or forties in good health and CMV-seropositive. The CDR3, as DNA: TGTGCCAGCAGTGGAGCTTCAACACCAGCTAATGAAAAACTGTTTTTT. Translation gives CASSGASTPANEKLFF.